These 22 T cell receptor beta chains were sequenced from one sample in a study of OX40 agonist ivuxolimab in advanced cancers. TCRdb's copy holds only in-frame clones and misses some; the assay was immunoSEQ multiplex PCR. The sample holds under 85,000 clones; about 89% are singletons and the top ten take about 0.57%. The sequenced sample was CD4+ or CD8+ T cells sorted from blood, obtained in a trial of the OX40 agonist ivuxolimab. The receptor source for this set is an adult with an advanced solid tumor such as melanoma, head and neck, liver or kidney cancer.

V usage is TRBV28 and J usage is TRBJ1-1; 8 nucleotides line up with TRBD1. The CDR3 is 15 residues long. V was pared by 3 bases and J by 5 bases, with 8 bases of the junction left unmatched. Per germline, CDR1 MDHEN and CDR2 SYDVKM. CDR3 region: CASSFGDRRGTEAFF. DNA of the CDR3: TGTGCCAGCAGTTTTGGGGACAGGAGGGGAACTGAAGCTTTCTTT.

The chain couples TRBV19 to TRBJ2-1; TRBD2 agrees at 12 bases. V lost 3 bases, J lost 8 bases, and 8 bases stayed unmatched. Per germline, CDR1 LNHDA and CDR2 SQIVND (reference sequence). The CDR3 spans 16 residues. CDR3 loop: CASSMASGRAEYEQFF. In DNA, the CDR3 is TGTGCCAGTAGTATGGCTAGCGGGAGGGCCGAGTATGAGCAGTTCTTC.

This chain links TRBV6-6 with TRBJ2-1, with 9 nucleotides matching TRBD1. With V trimmed by 7 bases and J by 4 bases, 8 bases remained unmatched. The CDR3 has 15 residues. From germline, CDR1 is MNHNY and CDR2 SVGAGI (reference sequence). The CDR3: CASNLNRGPYNEQFF. The DNA of the CDR3 is TGTGCCAGCAACCTAAACAGGGGGCCTTACAATGAGCAGTTCTTC.

The rearrangement uses TRBV7-2 and TRBJ2-7; TRBD2 matches 7 bases. Germline CDR1 is SGHTA and CDR2 is FQGNSA. The length of the CDR3 is 15 residues. The V and J ends lost 5 bases and 4 bases, in that order; junction bases with no gene match: 11. CDR3 amino acids: CASSLGPPGGYEQYF. As DNA, the CDR3 is TGTGCCAGCAGCCTGGGACCGCCGGGGGGTTACGAGCAGTACTTC.

The V gene is TRBV6-5, the J gene TRBJ2-7, with 8 bases lining up with TRBD1. The V gene's germline CDR1 is MNHEY and CDR2 SVGAGI. The CDR3 length is 14 residues. Germline trimming cut 4 bases from V and 7 bases from J; bases unmatched to any gene: 9. CDR3 DNA sequence: TGTGCCAGCAGTTTCACTCAGGGGGCGGGAGAGCAGTACTTC. Its translation is CASSFTQGAGEQYF.

The CDR3 DNA follows: TGTGCCTGGAGTAAACAGGGGAATCAGCCCCAGCATTTT. Its translation is CAWSKQGNQPQHF. V is TRBV30 and J is TRBJ1-5, with 7 bases aligning to TRBD1. The CDR3 loop spans 13 amino acids. Germline values: CDR1 GTSNPN, CDR2 SVGIG (reference sequence). After removal of 2 bases from V and 4 bases from J, the junction contained 2 bases not matched to a gene.

The rearrangement uses TRBV7-9 and TRBJ2-1, with a weak D call TRBD2 (6 bases). The CDR3 is 15 amino acids. V was pared by 8 bases and J by 4 bases, with 18 bases between. Germline V CDR1 and CDR2: SEHNR, FQNEAQ (reference sequence). The CDR3 region has the DNA TGTGCCAGCCATGCCCCGGGACTTCCTTACAATGAGCAGTTCTTC. This translates into CASHAPGLPYNEQFF.

V is TRBV6-1 and J is TRBJ1-3, with D uncertain. In germline, CDR1 is MNHNS, CDR2 SASEGT. This CDR3 has 12 residues. The V end was cut by 2 bases, the J end by 4 bases, with 3 bases between. CDR3 sequence: CASSEFGNTIYF. The CDR3 nucleotides are TGTGCCAGCAGTGAATTCGGAAACACCATATATTTT.

The chain links TRBV27 to TRBJ2-1; 9 nucleotides match TRBD2. The CDR3 loop spans 15 amino acids. V lost 6 bases, J lost 9 bases, and 12 bases stayed unmatched. Germline CDR1 reads MNHEY; CDR2 reads SMNVEV (reference sequence). CDR3 DNA: TGTGCCAGCAGGGGCGGGGGGGCGCTTTATCGTGAGCAGTTCTTC. It is translated as CASRGGGALYREQFF.

The gene calls are TRBV27 and TRBJ2-2; 7 bases map to TRBD1. Trimming removed 3 bases from V and 3 bases from J; junction bases left unmatched: 1. In germline, CDR1 is MNHEY, CDR2 SMNVEV (reference sequence). The CDR3 has 14 amino acids. DNA for the CDR3: TGTGCCAGCAGTTTCAGGGGGTACACCGGGGAGCTGTTTTTT. It specifies CASSFRGYTGELFF.

The chain employs TRBV2 and TRBJ2-2; tentatively, D is TRBD1 (5 bases). Per the germline V gene, CDR1 is SNHLY and CDR2 is FYNNEI. Trimming took off 4 bases at V and 4 bases at J, with 13 bases between the two ends. The CDR3 spans 15 residues. In DNA form, the CDR3 reads TGTGCCAGCAGTGTTGCAGGGTGGGGCACCGGGGAGCTGTTTTTT. Translating gives CASSVAGWGTGELFF.

V and J are TRBV2 and TRBJ1-4; D is perhaps TRBD1 (5 bases). This CDR3 is built from 16 residues. Germline-derived CDR1 and CDR2 are SNHLY and FYNNEI. The CDR3 DNA reads as TGTGCTAGCTCAGCGCAGGGATCAGCAACTAATGAAAAACTGTTTTTT. It encodes CASSAQGSATNEKLFF.

The V and J genes are TRBV5-1 and TRBJ1-6; tentatively, D is TRBD1 (6 bases). The CDR3 consists of 14 residues. CDR1 is SGHRS and CDR2 is YFSETQ in the germline V gene. V was shortened by 3 bases and J by 11 bases, with 15 bases between the two germline ends. CDR3 residues: CASSSQGQEAPLHF. The CDR3, as DNA: TGCGCCAGCAGCTCCCAGGGGCAAGAAGCACCCCTCCACTTT.

This chain links TRBV6-5 with TRBJ1-2; weak D call: TRBD1 (5 bases). Germline loops: CDR1 MNHEY, CDR2 SVGAGI. This CDR3 has 15 amino acids. Trimming took off 7 bases at V and 0 bases at J, with 15 bases between the two ends. In DNA form, the CDR3 reads TGTGCCAGCACCAGAGACAGCTATACTAACTATGGCTACACCTTC. Protein product: CASTRDSYTNYGYTF.

The rearrangement links TRBV18 to TRBJ2-3; 9 bases match TRBD1. The J segment lost 4 bases and the V segment lost 3 bases, leaving 14 bases of the junction unmatched. The CDR3 consists of 18 residues. Germline values: CDR1 KGHSH, CDR2 LQKENI. This CDR3 reads CASSPYPLTGQGADTQYF. As DNA, the CDR3 is TGTGCCAGCTCACCTTATCCCCTAACGGGACAGGGTGCAGATACGCAGTATTTT.

The chain carries TRBV6-5 and TRBJ1-6, with a weak D call TRBD1 (6 bases). CDR1 is MNHEY, CDR2 SVGAGI, per germline. The V and J ends lost 6 bases and 10 bases respectively, with 13 bases between them. This CDR3 is 13 amino acids long. The CDR3 coding sequence is TGTGCCAGCAGCTCTGGACAGATGTCACCCCTCCACTTT. This codes for CASSSGQMSPLHF.

This sequence joins TRBV19 and TRBJ2-6; maybe TRBD2 (5 bases). The germline gives CDR1 LNHDA, CDR2 SQIVND (reference sequence). Trimming left V 10 bases short and J 4 bases short, with 17 bases between. This CDR3 has 15 amino acids. CDR3 in amino acids: CATARTEAGANVLTF. Written as DNA, the CDR3 is TGTGCCACCGCGCGGACGGAGGCGGGGGCCAACGTCCTGACTTTC.

This clone was recorded once. V and J are TRBV2 and TRBJ2-5, with 8 bases matching TRBD2. V shed 6 bases and J 4 bases; nucleotides not matched to a gene: 7. Germline V gene sequence: CDR1 SNHLY, CDR2 FYNNEI. CDR3 length: 14 amino acids. CDR3 DNA: TGTGCCAGCAGCACACGGGGGGGGCGAGAGACCCAGTACTTC. Translated, it gives CASSTRGGRETQYF.

CDR3 region: CATSRDVAGNTIYF. The CDR3 bases are TGTGCCACCAGCAGGGATGTTGCTGGAAACACCATATATTTT. The V gene is TRBV15, the J gene TRBJ1-3; D unclear. Germline CDR1 is LNHNV and CDR2 is YYDKDF (reference sequence). V lost 3 bases and J lost 2, with 8 bases in between. The CDR3 loop spans 14 amino acids.

The chain couples TRBV30 to TRBJ1-1, with TRBD1 as a possible D gene (6 bases). V was cut by 2 bases and J by 1 base, with 17 bases left in between. CDR1 and CDR2 from the germline V gene are GTSNPN and SVGIG (reference sequence). This CDR3 comprises 16 residues. The CDR3 protein is CAWSPGHILRNTEAFF. The CDR3 nucleotides read TGTGCCTGGAGTCCGGGACACATTCTTCGGAACACTGAAGCTTTCTTT.

The chain combines TRBV4-2 with TRBJ1-6; a possible D gene is TRBD1 (5 bases). From germline, CDR1 is LGHNA and CDR2 YNFKEQ. V lost 0 bases, J lost 6 bases, and 9 bases lay in between. The CDR3 is made up of 15 amino acids. The CDR3, as DNA: TGTGCCAGCAGCCAAGATCGGGGGGTTAATTCACCCCTCCACTTT. This sequence encodes CASSQDRGVNSPLHF.

Only a few counts were recorded for this clone. V gene TRBV7-9 combines with J gene TRBJ2-1, with TRBD2 matching 9 bases. The junction had 13 bases not matched to a gene; V was cut back by 5 bases and J by 8 bases. Looked up from germline, CDR1 is SEHNR and CDR2 is FQNEAQ (reference sequence). This CDR3 spans 16 amino acids. CDR3 bases: TGTGCCAGCAGCCCCCGTGGCGGGAGGGCCCGGGATGAGCAGTTCTTC. It is translated as CASSPRGGRARDEQFF.